The 28 T cell receptor beta chains below come from one sample, sequenced in a study of shared clonotypes between healthy human individuals. Sequenced by immunoSEQ multiplex PCR; TCRdb stores in-frame clones only, minus some. The sample records about 2.1 million clones, 80% to 95% being singletons. CD45RO-negative CD8 cells positively selected for CCR7 made up the naive population, which excluded terminally differentiated effector memory CD45RA+ cells. Material for sequencing was naive CD8+ T cells from PBMCs. Receptors originate from a young man in good health. Some clones in this sample may be carry-over from other donors' samples.

The chain links TRBV7-9 to TRBJ2-1; D uncertain. V was trimmed by 0 bases and J by 6 bases, leaving 12 bases between them. This CDR3 is built from 15 residues. Germline V gene lookup returns CDR1 SEHNR and CDR2 FQNEAQ (reference sequence). This chain's CDR3 is CASSLADILPNEQFF. The DNA of the CDR3 is TGTGCCAGCAGCTTAGCGGATATCCTTCCCAATGAGCAGTTCTTC.

In regard to this clone: Additional DNA sequences in this sample encode the identical CDR3. The genes are TRBV9 and TRBJ2-5; 7 bases line up with TRBD1. The germline CDR1 and CDR2 sequences are SGDLS and YYNGEE. This CDR3 contains 15 residues. The junction had 5 bases not matched to a gene; V was cut back by 2 bases and J by 1 base. The CDR3 loop reads CASSVAGGSQETQYF. The CDR3 nucleotides are TGTGCCAGCAGCGTCGCAGGGGGTAGCCAAGAGACCCAGTACTTC. Complete variable domain (other parts from reference TRBV9 and TRBJ2-5): DSGVTQTPKHLITATGQRVTLRCSPRSGDLSVYWYQQSLDQGLQFLIQYYNGEERAKGNILERFSAQQFPDLHSELNLSSLELGDSALYFCASSVAGGSQETQYFGPGTRLLVL.

A single count supports this clone. V usage is TRBV5-5 and J usage is TRBJ2-1; 10 bases are shared with TRBD2. The CDR3 covers 15 residues. Germline V gene lookup returns CDR1 SGHKS and CDR2 YYEKEE (reference sequence). Losses at the gene ends were 4 bases for V and 5 bases for J; bases not matched to a gene: 6. CDR3 sequence (DNA): TGTGCCAGCAGCGTGCTAGCGGGAGACCACAATGAGCAGTTCTTC. It translates to CASSVLAGDHNEQFF. Supplemented by reference TRBV5-5 and TRBJ2-1, the full variable domain reads DAGVTQSPTHLIKTRGQQVTLRCSPISGHKSVSWYQQVLGQGPQFIFQYYEKEERGRGNFPDRFSARQFPNYSSELNVNALLLGDSALYLCASSVLAGDHNEQFFGPGTRLTVL.

The chain links TRBV11-2 to TRBJ2-5, with 9 bases aligning to TRBD2. The CDR3 is 15 residues long. The V gene end was trimmed by 5 bases and the J gene end by 3 bases; junction bases not matched to a gene: 7. Germline lookup yields CDR1 SGHAT and CDR2 FQNNGV. CDR3 sequence reads: CASSGRLAEKETQYF. Written as DNA, the CDR3 is TGTGCCAGCAGCGGCCGACTAGCGGAAAAAGAGACCCAGTACTTC. The complete variable domain, with remaining parts taken from reference TRBV11-2 and TRBJ2-5, reads EAGVAQSPRYKIIEKRQSVAFWCNPISGHATLYWYQQILGQGPKLLIQFQNNGVVDDSQLPKDRFSAERLKGVDSTLKIQPAKLEDSAVYLCASSGRLAEKETQYFGPGTRLLVL.

The genes are TRBV7-8 and TRBJ2-1; 10 nucleotides match TRBD2. Germline V gives CDR1 SGHVS, CDR2 FQNEAQ. The CDR3 sequence is 17 residues long. Trimming removed 5 bases from V and 7 bases from J; junction bases left unmatched: 14. In DNA form, the CDR3 reads TGTGCCAGCAGCCGCAGGACTAGCGGAGGCCCTCGGAATGAGCAGTTCTTC. Translating it yields CASSRRTSGGPRNEQFF. The full variable domain, with the rest looked up from reference TRBV7-8 and TRBJ2-1, is GAGVSQSPRYKVAKRGQDVALRCDPISGHVSLFWYQQALGQGPEFLTYFQNEAQLDKSGLPSDRFFAERPEGSVSTLKIQRTQQEDSAVYLCASSRRTSGGPRNEQFFGPGTRLTVL.

The chain joins TRBV5-4 to TRBJ2-7; the match to TRBD2 covers 11 bases. The CDR3 covers 15 residues. Unmatched junction bases numbered 3, after V lost 4 bases and J lost 0 bases. The V gene's germline CDR1 is SGHNT and CDR2 YYREEE (reference sequence). The CDR3 sequence: CASSGGTSGSYEQYF. In DNA, the CDR3 is TGTGCCAGCAGCGGTGGGACTAGCGGCTCCTACGAGCAGTACTTC.

The chain employs TRBV30 and TRBJ2-5; D call uncertain. Trimming left V 7 bases short and J 6 bases short, with 12 bases between. Germline CDR1 reads GTSNPN; CDR2 reads SVGIG (reference sequence). This CDR3 has 11 residues. In DNA form, the CDR3 reads TGTGCCTTGATCTCCACTAAGACCCAGTACTTC. Its protein product is CALISTKTQYF.

The chain links TRBV2 to TRBJ2-2, with 7 bases fitting TRBD2. CDR1 is SNHLY and CDR2 is FYNNEI in the germline V gene. With 6 bases clipped from V and 5 bases from J, the junction kept 12 bases outside the gene matches. The CDR3 consists of 16 residues. The chain's CDR3 is CASSPLSGEGTGELFF. The CDR3 region has the DNA TGTGCCAGCAGCCCTTTATCGGGGGAGGGGACCGGGGAGCTGTTTTTT.

The V and J genes are TRBV7-3 and TRBJ1-3, with 9 positions matching TRBD1. CDR1 SGHTA and CDR2 FQGTGA come from the germline V gene. J was trimmed by 14 bases and V by 3 bases; bases with no gene match: 8. The CDR3 runs 13 residues. CDR3 nucleotides: TGTGCCAGCAGCTTCTCTGGGACAGGGCCGCTATATTTT. It encodes CASSFSGTGPLYF.

This clone was found once. The J gene is TRBJ2-5, the V gene TRBV28; 8 bases agree with TRBD1. There are 14 residues in the CDR3. Germline V gene lookup returns CDR1 MDHEN and CDR2 SYDVKM. Trimming removed 3 bases from V and 10 bases from J; junction bases left unmatched: 10. In nucleotides, the CDR3 is TGTGCCAGCAGTTTTAGTCAGGGGGCGGTCGGCCAGTACTTC. Amino acids: CASSFSQGAVGQYF.

V usage is TRBV27 and J usage is TRBJ2-3; D is perhaps TRBD1 (6 bases). The ends were cut back, 6 bases at V and 6 bases at J, with 22 bases in the middle. The CDR3 runs to 16 residues. CDR1 is MNHEY and CDR2 is SMNVEV in the germline V gene (reference sequence). The DNA of the CDR3 is TGTGCCAGCAGCAAATATTACTCCAGGGGAAGGGATACGCAGTATTTT. Protein sequence: CASSKYYSRGRDTQYF.

The chain has TRBV14 and TRBJ2-5; weak D call: TRBD2 (6 bases). This CDR3 has 14 residues. Trimming removed 3 bases at V and 9 bases at J, with 17 bases between. Germline CDR1 reads SGHDN; CDR2 reads FVKESK. This CDR3 reads CASSHLDIRGSQYF. CDR3 nucleotide sequence: TGTGCCAGCAGCCACCTGGACATCCGGGGGTCCCAGTACTTC.

The sample holds one count of this clone. V and J are TRBV15 and TRBJ2-5; no clear D. This CDR3 has 16 amino acids. CDR1 LNHNV and CDR2 YYDKDF come from the germline V gene (reference sequence). Trimming took 3 bases from V and 2 from J, leaving 16 bases between them. CDR3 sequence reads: CATSSPFMDQQETQYF. CDR3 coding DNA: TGTGCCACCAGCAGCCCTTTTATGGACCAGCAAGAGACCCAGTACTTC.

The V gene is TRBV10-3, the J gene TRBJ2-7; the match to TRBD2 covers 7 bases. This CDR3 has 16 residues. In germline, CDR1 is ENHRY, CDR2 SYGVKD. The V gene end was trimmed by 0 bases and the J gene end by 5 bases; junction bases not matched to a gene: 10. CDR3 residues: CAISESRRGDSHEQYF. CDR3 DNA sequence: TGTGCCATCAGTGAGTCGCGTCGGGGGGATTCCCACGAGCAGTACTTC.

In nucleotides, the CDR3 is TGTGCCAGCAGCTCCCCTGAGGGGCACGGCTACGAGCAGTACTTC. Encoded protein: CASSSPEGHGYEQYF. The chain couples TRBV11-2 to TRBJ2-7; possibly TRBD1 or TRBD2 for D (5 bases each). The V gene lost 4 bases and the J gene lost 3 bases, with 16 bases spanning the gap. This CDR3 has 15 residues. Germline V gives CDR1 SGHAT, CDR2 FQNNGV.

V is TRBV9 and J is TRBJ2-5, with unresolved D. Trimming removed 0 bases at V and 1 base at J, with 10 bases between. CDR3 length equals 15 residues. Germline-derived CDR1 and CDR2 are SGDLS and YYNGEE. This CDR3 reads CASSVGGGFQETQYF. The CDR3 DNA reads as TGTGCCAGCAGCGTAGGCGGCGGATTCCAAGAGACCCAGTACTTC.

The DNA for the CDR3 is TGTGCTGTCCAGGGACAGGGGCCAACCTACGAGCAGTACTTC. Amino acids: CAVQGQGPTYEQYF. The V gene is TRBV7-9, the J gene TRBJ2-7; 10 bases are shared with TRBD1. Germline lookup yields CDR1 SEHNR and CDR2 FQNEAQ (reference sequence). The CDR3 extends over 14 amino acids.

This chain connects TRBV9 to TRBJ1-4; a weak D match, TRBD1 (6 bases). This CDR3 contains 15 residues. The V end lost 0 bases, the J end lost 8 bases, and 14 bases lay between the germline ends. Germline CDR1 SGDLS, CDR2 YYNGEE. The CDR3 DNA sequence: TGTGCCAGCAGCGTAGATCTAGGGGGTGGCGAAAAACTGTTTTTT. Protein sequence: CASSVDLGGGEKLFF.

The chain couples TRBV28 to TRBJ2-1, with D uncertain. The CDR3 consists of 14 residues. In germline, CDR1 is MDHEN, CDR2 SYDVKM. V dropped 5 bases and J dropped 6 bases, with 14 bases sitting between them. The DNA of the CDR3 is TGTGCCAGCAGTCCCCTGAGAGTGAGCAATGAGCAGTTCTTC. Protein: CASSPLRVSNEQFF.

CDR3 sequence: CAISPTGGGYGYTF. Written as DNA, the CDR3 is TGTGCCATCAGCCCGACAGGGGGTGGCTATGGCTACACCTTC. The rearrangement uses TRBV10-3 and TRBJ1-2; 9 nucleotides match TRBD1. The CDR3 contains 14 residues. Germline lookup yields CDR1 ENHRY and CDR2 SYGVKD. J lost 4 bases, V lost 6 bases, and 6 bases had no gene match.

The chain links TRBV5-5 to TRBJ1-2; 10 bases agree with TRBD1. Germline V lookup: CDR1 SGHKS, CDR2 YYEKEE (reference sequence). The CDR3 loop spans 12 amino acids. Unmatched junction bases numbered 0, after V lost 4 bases and J lost 6 bases. The chain's CDR3 is CASSGTGDGYTF. In DNA form, the CDR3 reads TGTGCCAGCAGCGGGACAGGGGATGGCTACACCTTC.

Comments on this clone: One end of the junction does not line up with germline, which may come from a read error. The rearrangement uses TRBV2 and TRBJ1-3, with no clear D. This CDR3 region has 13 residues. Germline-derived CDR1 and CDR2 are SNHLY and FYNNEI. As DNA, the CDR3 is TGTGCCAGCAGTCCCAGGACTGGGAACACCATATATTTT. Its protein is CASSPRTGNTIYF. Full variable domain (remainder filled in from reference TRBV2 and TRBJ1-3): EPEVTQTPSHQVTQMGQEVILRCVPISNHLYFYWYRQILGQKVEFLVSFYNNEISEKSEIFDDQFSVERPDGSNFTLKIRSTKLEDSAMYFCASSPRTGNTIYFGEGSWLTVV.

The chain employs TRBV14 and TRBJ2-7; 9 bases agree with TRBD1. Germline assignment: CDR1 SGHDN and CDR2 FVKESK. Trimming cost V 1 base and J 2 bases; bases outside gene matches: 12. This CDR3 is 18 amino acids long. For the CDR3, the DNA is TGTGCCAGCAGCCAAGGATTATACGCCGGGACAGGGACCTACGAGCAGTACTTC. It encodes CASSQGLYAGTGTYEQYF.

J is TRBJ2-2 and V is TRBV29-1, with a possible D match to TRBD2 (6 bases). The CDR3 is 13 residues long. The V end was cut by 6 bases, the J end by 6 bases, with 14 bases between. Germline V gene lookup returns CDR1 SQVTM and CDR2 ANQGSEA. The CDR3 nucleotides read TGCAGCGTACCGGGCCCGGGGGCCGGGGAGCTGTTTTTT. This encodes CSVPGPGAGELFF.

The chain couples TRBV5-6 to TRBJ2-7, with 8 bases matching TRBD1. Per germline, CDR1 SGHDT and CDR2 YYEEEE. V lost 4 bases, J lost 7 bases, and 4 bases stayed unmatched. This CDR3 has 12 amino acids. As DNA, the CDR3 is TGTGCCAGCAGCCAGGACAGGGCGGAGCAGTACTTC. Translating it yields CASSQDRAEQYF.

This sequence joins TRBV27 and TRBJ1-4; D call uncertain. Germline V lookup: CDR1 MNHEY, CDR2 SMNVEV (reference sequence). CDR3 length: 14 residues. Trimming cost V 1 base and J 7 bases, with 10 bases left between them. CDR3 loop: CASSLFSRAEKLFF. CDR3 nucleotide sequence: TGTGCCAGCAGTTTATTCTCCCGGGCTGAAAAACTGTTTTTT.

The chain recombines TRBV5-1 with TRBJ2-7; TRBD1 matches 10 bases. Germline lookup yields CDR1 SGHRS and CDR2 YFSETQ. The J segment lost 5 bases and the V segment lost 2 bases, leaving 10 bases of the junction unmatched. CDR3 length equals 16 residues. The CDR3 DNA sequence: TGCGCCAGCAGCTTCACTTTGGGGGGACAGGGGAACGAGCAGTACTTC. Translating gives CASSFTLGGQGNEQYF.

This clone was detected once. The CDR3 spells CASSYGRGERELFF. The CDR3 DNA reads as TGTGCCAGCAGTTACGGCAGGGGGGAGAGGGAGCTGTTTTTT. The genes are TRBV6-5 and TRBJ2-2, with a weak D call TRBD1 (7 bases). CDR1 and CDR2 (germline): MNHEY, SVGAGI. The CDR3 runs to 14 residues. V lost 2 bases, J lost 9 bases, and 13 bases lay in between.